Listed here is a single T cell receptor (beta chain). Its cognate antigen is unknown. Antigen-specific CD4+ T cells were expanded with viral peptide pools in the ViraFEST assay before sequencing. Culture proceeded for about 11 days, and CD4+ T cells were then isolated. Participants each got two BNT162b2 or mRNA-1273 vaccine doses. Each vaccine recipient was nucleocapsid antibody negative and had no prior SARS-CoV-2 infection. This record comes from a study of vaccination effects on CD4 cells after COVID-19. Study-level information: Researchers obtained post-vaccine samples at a median of 72 days past the second dose.

General study results and limits: Convalescent patients were scarce, and early post-infection timepoints were absent. Marked clonal contraction was seen late after vaccination (in both infection- and vaccine-induced clones).

Looked up from germline, CDR1 is SGHTA and CDR2 is FQGNSA. This CDR3 has 13 amino acids. The J segment lost 6 bases and the V segment lost 5 bases, leaving 4 bases of the junction unmatched. Libraries were prepared by immunoSEQ multiplex PCR; TCRdb keeps only in-frame clonotypes and omits some of them. The data show some 30,000 clones, over 75% seen once. This clonotype originated in a human donor who received a COVID-19 vaccine. Some clones in this sample may be carry-over from other donors' samples. Sequenced material: CD4+ T cells from PBMCs cultured with SARS-CoV-2 spike peptides, taken after COVID-19 vaccination. The V gene is TRBV7-2, the J gene TRBJ2-3; 8 nucleotides line up with TRBD1. CDR3 DNA sequence: TGTGCCAGCAGCCCCCGGACAGGGGATACGCAGTATTTT. It is translated as CASSPRTGDTQYF.